Given below is one T cell receptor (beta chain) in context. Data came from immunoSEQ multiplex PCR; TCRdb stores just in-frame clones and leaves some out. The data show some 240,000 clones, around 85% seen once. The data were taken from a study of Ad26.COV2.S vaccination and SARS-CoV-2 variants. Study summary: The authors gave Ad26.COV2.S intramuscularly, either once or twice 56 days apart.

The CDR3 runs to 21 residues. Germline V lookup: CDR1 MNHEY, CDR2 SMNVEV (reference sequence). The V gene end was trimmed by 3 bases and the J gene end by 0 bases; junction bases not matched to a gene: 17. Treatment here: 15 to 20 received Ad26.COV2.S at low or high dose, single or two shots; about 5 received placebo; per-sample allocation not given. Sample collection was performed on day 63 after the first vaccine or placebo injection. An Ad26 vector was used to express Wuhan-strain SARS-CoV-2 spike as the vaccine. The chain is built from TRBV27 and TRBJ1-6, with 7 bases fitting TRBD1. The sample here was peripheral blood, taken in a trial of Ad26.COV2.S vaccine versus placebo. The receptor comes from a person between 18 and 60 years old who received the Ad26.COV2.S COVID-19 vaccine or a placebo. The CDR3 DNA sequence: TGTGCCAGCAGTTTGCTTACCGGGATACAGGGGTCCAGCTCCTATAATTCACCCCTCCACTTT. This codes for CASSLLTGIQGSSSYNSPLHF.